A selection of T cell receptor beta chains follows, all from one sample in a study of cytomegalovirus exposure and HLA in healthy donors. Only in-frame clones appear in the TCRdb table, and some are missing; sequencing was by immunoSEQ multiplex PCR. The table for this sample gives under 130,000 clones. Specimen: PBMCs. These receptors came from a man aged 35-49 years in good health and CMV-seronegative. Both conserved end residues are trimmed from each CDR3.

J: TRBJ2-7; V: TRBV30; length: 11; CDR3: AWSRLAGYEQY
J: TRBJ1-5; V: TRBV27; length: 13; CDR3: ASSLGTGGPQPQH
J: TRBJ2-3; V: TRBV5-1; length: 15; CDR3: ASSLLLAGGSTDTQY
J: TRBJ2-7; V: TRBV7-9; length: 9; CDR3: ASSSYYEQY
J: TRBJ1-1; V: TRBV18; length: 10; CDR3: ASSQNRDEAF
J: TRBJ2-3; V: TRBV18; length: 14; CDR3: ASSPRDRGTSDTQY
J: TRBJ2-5; V: TRBV6-5; length: 13; CDR3: ASSFSRTGSRTQY
J: TRBJ1-5; V: TRBV15; length: 13; CDR3: ATSRAGQGVGFQH
J: TRBJ1-6; V: TRBV30; length: 12; CDR3: AWSALTGLSPLH
J: TRBJ2-7; V: TRBV6-6; length: 12; CDR3: ASSKQGKSYEQY
J: TRBJ2-7; V: TRBV5-6; length: 13; CDR3: ASSLGTGPSYEQY
J: -; V: TRBV15; length: 12; CDR3: ATSSRGNQDEQY
J: TRBJ1-3; V: TRBV6-6; length: 13; CDR3: ASSRDRGRGNTIY
J: TRBJ1-1; V: TRBV7-2; length: 11; CDR3: ASSLVGNTEAF
J: TRBJ1-2; V: TRBV9; length: 12; CDR3: ASSVGGGDYGYT
J: TRBJ1-5; V: TRBV2; length: 14; CDR3: ASSEFGTDSNQPQH
J: TRBJ2-7; V: TRBV18; length: 13; CDR3: ASSPRTGGDYEQY
J: TRBJ1-2; V: TRBV5-1; length: 14; CDR3: ASSGIGGGFDYGYT
J: TRBJ2-1; V: TRBV11-2; length: 13; CDR3: ASSASGSDHNEQF
J: TRBJ2-2; V: TRBV29-1; length: 12; CDR3: SVDLAGDTGELF
J: TRBJ2-7; V: TRBV5-4; length: 13; CDR3: ASSVGLGILGEQY
J: TRBJ2-1; V: TRBV9; length: 13; CDR3: ASSAHSGRSNEQF
J: TRBJ1-6; V: TRBV11-2; length: 10; CDR3: ASSVGLLPLH
J: -; V: TRBV5-1; length: 11; CDR3: ASSLGRAYEQY